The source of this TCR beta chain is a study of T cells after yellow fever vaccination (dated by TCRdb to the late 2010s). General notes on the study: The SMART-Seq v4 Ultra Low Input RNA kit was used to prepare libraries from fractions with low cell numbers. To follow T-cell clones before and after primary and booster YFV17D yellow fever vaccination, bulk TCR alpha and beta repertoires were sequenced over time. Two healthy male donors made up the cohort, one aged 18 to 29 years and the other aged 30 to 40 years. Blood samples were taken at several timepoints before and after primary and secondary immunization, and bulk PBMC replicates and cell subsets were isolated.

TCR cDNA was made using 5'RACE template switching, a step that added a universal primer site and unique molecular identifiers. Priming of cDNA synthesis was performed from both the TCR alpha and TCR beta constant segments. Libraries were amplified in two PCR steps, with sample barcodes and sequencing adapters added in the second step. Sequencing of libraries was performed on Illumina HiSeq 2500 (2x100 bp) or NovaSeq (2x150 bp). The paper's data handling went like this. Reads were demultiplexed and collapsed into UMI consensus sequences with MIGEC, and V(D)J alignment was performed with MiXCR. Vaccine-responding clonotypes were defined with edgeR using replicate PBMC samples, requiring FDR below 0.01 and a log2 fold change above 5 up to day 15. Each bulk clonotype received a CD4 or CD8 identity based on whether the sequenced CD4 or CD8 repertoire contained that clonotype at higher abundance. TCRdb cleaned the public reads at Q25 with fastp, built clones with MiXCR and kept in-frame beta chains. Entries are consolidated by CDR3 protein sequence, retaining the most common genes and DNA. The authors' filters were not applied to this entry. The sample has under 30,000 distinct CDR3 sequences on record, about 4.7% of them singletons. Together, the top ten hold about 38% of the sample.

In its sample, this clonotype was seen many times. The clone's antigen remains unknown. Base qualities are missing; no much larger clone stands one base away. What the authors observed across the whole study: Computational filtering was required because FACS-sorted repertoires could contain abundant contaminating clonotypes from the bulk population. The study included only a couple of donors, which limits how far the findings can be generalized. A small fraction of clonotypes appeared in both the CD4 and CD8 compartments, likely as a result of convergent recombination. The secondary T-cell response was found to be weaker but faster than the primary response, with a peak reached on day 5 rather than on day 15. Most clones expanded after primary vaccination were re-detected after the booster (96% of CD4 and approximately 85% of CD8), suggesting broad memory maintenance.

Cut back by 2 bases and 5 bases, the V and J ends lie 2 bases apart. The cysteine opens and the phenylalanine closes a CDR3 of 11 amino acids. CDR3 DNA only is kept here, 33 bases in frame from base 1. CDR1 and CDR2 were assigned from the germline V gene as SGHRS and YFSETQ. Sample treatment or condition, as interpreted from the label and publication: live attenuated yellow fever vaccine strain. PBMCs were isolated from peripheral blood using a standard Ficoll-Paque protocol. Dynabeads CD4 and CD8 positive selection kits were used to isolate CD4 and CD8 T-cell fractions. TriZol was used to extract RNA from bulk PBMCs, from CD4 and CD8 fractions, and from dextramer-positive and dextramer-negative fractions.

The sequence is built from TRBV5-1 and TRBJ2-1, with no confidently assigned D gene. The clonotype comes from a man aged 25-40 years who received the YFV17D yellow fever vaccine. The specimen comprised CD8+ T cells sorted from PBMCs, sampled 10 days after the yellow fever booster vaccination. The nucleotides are TGCGCCAGCAGCTTCAACAATGAGCAGTTCTTC. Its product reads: CASSFNNEQFF.